This is a list of T cell receptor beta chains from one sample in a study of shared clonotypes between healthy human individuals. Assay used: immunoSEQ multiplex PCR; TCRdb lists only in-frame clones, some missing. Here the sample spans about 1.5 million clones, 95% to 97% being singletons. The sample comprised naive CD4+ T cells sorted from blood. Receptors originate from a man aged 30 to 39 in good health. Each CDR3 is given with its conserved first and last residue. A D gene is named only where the DNA matches it firmly. Some rows have no size entry. The others give once, few or many, or a class for an expanded clone.

once,TRBV19,15,-,TRBJ1-5,TGTGCCAGTAAACATCCGGGACAACAAAATCAGCCCCAGCATTTT,CASKHPGQQNQPQHF
-,TRBV28,14,-,TRBJ2-7,TGTGCCAGCAGTTTGGTAGGTTTTTCCTACGAGCAGTACTTC,CASSLVGFSYEQYF
-,TRBV2,15,-,TRBJ2-1,TGTGCCAGCAGTGTAGGGGGAGTGGGTTACAATGAGCAGTTCTTC,CASSVGGVGYNEQFF
-,TRBV29-1,12,-,TRBJ2-3,TGCAGCGTTGGTCACAGCTTAGATACGCAGTATTTT,CSVGHSLDTQYF
-,TRBV5-6,15,TRBD1,TRBJ2-7,TGTGCCAGCAGCTTGTTAGGACAGGGTATCTACGAGCAGTACTTC,CASSLLGQGIYEQYF
-,TRBV27,16,TRBD2,TRBJ2-1,TGTGCCAGCAGTCCATTAGCGGGAGTTGTCTACAATGAGCAGTTCTTC,CASSPLAGVVYNEQFF
once,TRBV28,13,-,TRBJ1-5,TGTGCCAGCAATCAGGTGGTAGGTCAGCCCCAGCATTTT,CASNQVVGQPQHF
-,TRBV28,11,-,TRBJ2-2,TGTGCCACCGTCGATTCCGGGGAGCTGTTTTTT,CATVDSGELFF
-,TRBV14,13,-,TRBJ1-5,TGTGCCAGCAGCCCACAGGGCAATCAGCCCCAGCATTTT,CASSPQGNQPQHF
-,TRBV5-1,15,-,TRBJ1-4,TGCGCCAGCAGCATCGACAGAAATCCTAATGAAAAACTGTTTTTT,CASSIDRNPNEKLFF
once,TRBV11-2,15,TRBD2,TRBJ2-7,TGTGCCAGCAGCTTAACGGGAGGGCTCTCCTACGAGCAGTACTTC,CASSLTGGLSYEQYF
few,TRBV9,14,-,TRBJ1-2,TGTGCCAGCAGCGTAGCGACAGCAAACTATGGCTACACCTTC,CASSVATANYGYTF
-,TRBV21-1,17,-,TRBJ2-3,TGTGCCAGCAGCACCCGGCGACTAGCGGGAGGCACAGATACGCAGTATTTT,CASSTRRLAGGTDTQYF
-,TRBV6-6,14,-,TRBJ1-1,TGTGCCAGCAGCCAAATACAGGGCAACACTGAAGCTTTCTTT,CASSQIQGNTEAFF
-,TRBV5-4,14,TRBD1,TRBJ1-4,TGTGCCAGCAGCCAAGGACAGGATTACGGAAAACTGTTTTTT,CASSQGQDYGKLFF
-,TRBV19,16,-,TRBJ1-4,TGTGCCAGTAGCCGACGGGGGCAGGTTTTGGAGGAAAAACTGTTTTTT,CASSRRGQVLEEKLFF
-,TRBV29-1,14,-,TRBJ1-1,TGCAGCGTTGGTCTGCTCCGTTCGGACACTGAAGCTTTCTTT,CSVGLLRSDTEAFF
-,TRBV5-1,12,TRBD1,TRBJ1-4,TGCGCCAGCAGCCCAGGGGGTGAAAAACTGTTTTTT,CASSPGGEKLFF